Below, 7 T cell receptor beta chains from the same sample are listed, as sequenced in a study of cytomegalovirus exposure and HLA in healthy donors. PCR used 60 Vbeta primers and 13 Jbeta primers. Measured with immunoSEQ multiplex PCR; TCRdb has only the in-frame clones, and not every one. The sample includes over 200,000 clones, roughly 70% seen only once; the top ten take around 2.6%. The sequencing sample was made of PBMCs. The receptors shown here come from a man aged 40-50 years in good health and CMV-seropositive.

The chain employs TRBV27 and TRBJ2-2, with 13 bases aligning to TRBD2. Losses at the gene ends were 3 bases for V and 7 bases for J; bases not matched to a gene: 5. Per germline, CDR1 MNHEY and CDR2 SMNVEV (reference sequence). The CDR3 runs to 16 residues. CDR3 sequence reads: CASSFTSGGAVGELFF. The CDR3 DNA sequence: TGTGCCAGCAGTTTCACTAGCGGGGGGGCCGTCGGGGAGCTGTTTTTT.

V usage is TRBV6-4 and J usage is TRBJ2-7; maybe TRBD1 (5 bases). V dropped 8 bases and J dropped 2 bases, with 22 bases sitting between them. From germline, CDR1 is MRHNA and CDR2 SNTAGT. The CDR3 runs to 16 residues. CDR3 sequence (DNA): TGTGCCAGCCCTGCATCCCTACTGACAGCGCCCTACGAGCAGTACTTC. Translation gives CASPASLLTAPYEQYF.

This chain links TRBV19 with TRBJ1-5, with no clear D. Germline values: CDR1 LNHDA, CDR2 SQIVND (reference sequence). There are 13 residues in the CDR3. The ends were cut back, 3 bases at V and 4 bases at J, with 7 bases in the middle. The CDR3 here is CASSMQTNQPQHF. DNA of the CDR3: TGTGCCAGTAGTATGCAGACAAATCAGCCCCAGCATTTT. The full variable domain, in which reference TRBV19 and TRBJ1-5 provide the parts outside the CDR3, is DGGITQSPKYLFRKEGQNVTLSCEQNLNHDAMYWYRQDPGQGLRLIYYSQIVNDFQKGDIAEGYSVSREKKESFPLTVTSAQKNPTAFYLCASSMQTNQPQHFGDGTRLSIL.

This clone has more than one count but fewer than ten. The chain couples TRBV9 to TRBJ1-2; D might be TRBD1 (5 bases). V lost 4 bases to trimming and J lost 5 bases, with 18 bases between them. The CDR3 spans 15 residues. Germline assignment: CDR1 SGDLS and CDR2 YYNGEE. The CDR3 reads CASSPTGVLQYGYTF. The CDR3 DNA sequence: TGTGCCAGCAGCCCAACGGGGGTACTCCAATATGGCTACACCTTC.

This clone turned up a few times. CDR3: CASSSPGQGGTEAFF. The DNA of the CDR3 is TGTGCCAGCAGTTCCCCGGGACAGGGGGGCACTGAAGCTTTCTTT. The V and J genes are TRBV6-6 and TRBJ1-1; TRBD1 aligns across 11 bases. The CDR3 contains 15 residues. Germline loops: CDR1 MNHNY, CDR2 SVGAGI (reference sequence). The ends lost 4 bases at V and 4 bases at J; junction bases unmatched: 5.

This clone was found once. This chain links TRBV5-1 with TRBJ2-5, with TRBD2 matching over 13 bases. Losses at the gene ends were 4 bases for V and 1 base for J; bases not matched to a gene: 4. The CDR3 is 16 amino acids. From germline, CDR1 is SGHRS and CDR2 YFSETQ. The CDR3 loop reads CASSGGLAGLQETQYF. DNA for the CDR3: TGCGCCAGCAGCGGGGGACTAGCGGGGCTCCAAGAGACCCAGTACTTC.

The gene calls are TRBV27 and TRBJ2-2; 12 bases map to TRBD2. The germline gives CDR1 MNHEY, CDR2 SMNVEV (reference sequence). The ends lost 5 bases at V and 3 bases at J; junction bases unmatched: 4. The CDR3 is made up of 16 amino acids. The CDR3 bases are TGTGCCAGCAGTCTGCGGACTAGCGGGGACACCGGGGAGCTGTTTTTT. Translated: CASSLRTSGDTGELFF.